These 5 T cell receptor beta chains share one sample of origin, sequenced in a study of blood T cell repertoires in COVID-19. Profiling relied on immunoSEQ multiplex PCR, and the TCRdb table lists in-frame clones only, not all of them. In the table there are about 200,000 clones, around 85% of which are singletons. Material: PBMCs or T cells enriched from blood (not recorded which). The receptors stem from a man aged 35-49 years who had recovered from COVID-19.

The rearrangement joins TRBV28 to TRBJ1-2, with a tentative D call TRBD1 (5 bases). Germline lookup yields CDR1 MDHEN and CDR2 SYDVKM. This CDR3 region has 14 residues. V was trimmed by 2 bases and J by 4 bases, leaving 11 bases between them. CDR3 bases: TGTGCCAGCAGTTTAACAGGCAGGAGCTATGGCTACACCTTC. This codes for CASSLTGRSYGYTF.

The chain joins TRBV4-1 to TRBJ1-2, with 8 bases identical to TRBD1. The germline V gene has CDR1 MGHRA and CDR2 YSYEKL. V was pared by 2 bases and J by 4 bases, with 9 bases of the junction left unmatched. There are 16 residues in the CDR3. The CDR3 coding sequence is TGCGCCAGCAGCCAAACTACAGGTGGGACAGGCTATGGCTACACCTTC. Amino acids: CASSQTTGGTGYGYTF.

The chain is built from TRBV27 and TRBJ2-1, with TRBD2 matching over 11 bases. Germline lookup yields CDR1 MNHEY and CDR2 SMNVEV (reference sequence). The J segment lost 6 bases and the V segment lost 3 bases, leaving 13 bases of the junction unmatched. The CDR3 spans 18 residues. The CDR3 is CASSFSTSGVQVGNEQFF. CDR3 sequence (DNA): TGTGCCAGCAGTTTCTCGACTAGCGGGGTGCAGGTCGGCAATGAGCAGTTCTTC.

V is TRBV6-6 and J is TRBJ2-2; 9 nucleotides agree with TRBD1. From germline, CDR1 is MNHNY and CDR2 SVGAGI (reference sequence). V lost 6 bases to trimming and J lost 2 bases; unmatched junction nucleotides: 10. CDR3 length: 17 residues. As DNA, the CDR3 is TGTGCCAGCAGCCGACGCGGACAGGGGTATAACACCGGGGAGCTGTTTTTT. This gives the protein CASSRRGQGYNTGELFF.

This clone showed up just a few times. The V call is TRBV5-1, the J call TRBJ2-1, with TRBD2 matching over 11 bases. The CDR3 runs 15 residues. V dropped 3 bases and J dropped 5; count of bases not matched to a gene: 4. Germline lookup yields CDR1 SGHRS and CDR2 YFSETQ. The CDR3 protein is CASSSIAGGNNEQFF. CDR3 in DNA: TGCGCCAGCAGCTCTATAGCGGGAGGGAACAATGAGCAGTTCTTC. The variable domain in full, with the rest retrieved from reference TRBV5-1 and TRBJ2-1, is KAGVTQTPRYLIKTRGQQVTLSCSPISGHRSVSWYQQTPGQGLQFLFEYFSETQRNKGNFPGRFSGRQFSNSRSEMNVSTLELGDSALYLCASSSIAGGNNEQFFGPGTRLTVL.